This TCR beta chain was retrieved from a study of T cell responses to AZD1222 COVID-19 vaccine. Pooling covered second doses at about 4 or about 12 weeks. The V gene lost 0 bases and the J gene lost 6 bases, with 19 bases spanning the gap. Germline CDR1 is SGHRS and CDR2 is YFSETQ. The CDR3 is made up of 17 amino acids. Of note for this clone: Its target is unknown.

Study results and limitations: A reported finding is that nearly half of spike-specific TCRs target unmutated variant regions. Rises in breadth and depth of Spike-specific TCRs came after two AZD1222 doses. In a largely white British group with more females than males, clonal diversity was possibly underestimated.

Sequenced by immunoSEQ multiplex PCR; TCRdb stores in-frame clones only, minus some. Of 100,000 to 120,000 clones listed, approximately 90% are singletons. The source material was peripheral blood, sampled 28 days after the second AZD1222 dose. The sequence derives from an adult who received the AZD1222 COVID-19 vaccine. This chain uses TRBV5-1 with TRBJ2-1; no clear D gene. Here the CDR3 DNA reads TGCGCCAGCAGCTTGGGGCTGGCCGCAGTCAAAGGCAATGAGCAGTTCTTC. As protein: CASSLGLAAVKGNEQFF.